This T cell receptor (beta chain) originates from a study of T-cell reconstitution after alpha-beta-depleted transplantation in children. General study results and limits: Surviving recipient cells, namely T cells and thymic progenitors, were the source of high day-60 TCRbeta diversity in some patients. Diversity and T-cell counts at one year after transplant derived mostly from new T cells. Several hundred expanded graft clones reportedly supplied alpha-beta T cells about two months after transplant.

The library targeted TCRbeta and was prepared with unique molecular identifiers. Each CDR3 protein gets one entry after TCRdb re-called the PCR reads with MiXCR. The table shows 300,000 to 350,000 distinct CDR3 sequences, with around 15% occurring only once. The germline CDR1 and CDR2 sequences are SQVTM and ANQGSEA. The V gene lost 4 bases and the J gene lost 1 base, with 11 bases spanning the gap. This CDR3 has 14 residues. As regards this clonotype: The antigen remains undetermined.

The genes are TRBV29-1 and TRBJ2-1, with a tentative D call TRBD2 (5 bases). The sample here was PBMCs, mostly from graft donor cells, taken 360 days after TCRalphabeta/CD19-depleted stem cell transplant. This clonotype was obtained from a male patient between 2 and 10 years old who had a stem cell transplant for acute lymphoblastic leukemia, so the T cells may come from the graft donor. CDR3 protein: CSVAAGLSYNEQFF. The CDR3 DNA is TGCAGCGTTGCGGCGGGCCTTTCCTACAATGAGCAGTTCTTC.